Below are 6 T cell receptor beta chains sequenced from a single sample in a study of CD8 T cells in ankylosing spondylitis. Whole-study findings and limits: Typical of ankylosing spondylitis blood, it appeared, was a TCR beta motif of eight highly homologous variants.

From the 5' RACE reads, TCRdb called clonotypes with MiXCR, one entry per CDR3 protein. Counted here are a few hundred thousand distinct CDR3 sequences, 6% to 8% occurring once; the ten biggest clones make up approximately 15%. Their antigens are not known. Sequenced sample: blood, either unsorted or a sorted T cell fraction (not recorded which). The source is a male donor with ankylosing spondylitis.

This clonotype showed up many times. The rearrangement uses TRBV6-1 and TRBJ1-2, with 7 nucleotides matching TRBD1. This CDR3 is 15 amino acids long. Trimming cost V 6 bases and J 4 bases; bases outside gene matches: 11. CDR1 and CDR2 (germline): MNHNS, SASEGT. The CDR3, as DNA: TGTGCCAGCAGCCCCATGACAGGGAACGGCTATGGCTACACCTTC. It codes for CASSPMTGNGYGYTF.

The chain combines TRBV2 with TRBJ2-1, with TRBD2 identical over 10 bases. CDR1 SNHLY and CDR2 FYNNEI come from the germline V gene. The CDR3 length is 16 residues. V gave up 2 bases and J gave up 6 bases; unmatched junction bases: 7. The CDR3 reads CASSESVASGGNEQFF. DNA of the CDR3: TGTGCCAGCAGTGAATCGGTTGCTAGCGGGGGCAATGAGCAGTTCTTC.

The rearrangement uses TRBV6-2 or TRBV6-3 and TRBJ2-3; 8 bases are shared with TRBD2. Germline V CDR1 and CDR2: MNHEY, SVGEGT. Trimming removed 7 bases from V and 3 bases from J; junction bases left unmatched: 15. The CDR3 length is 17 residues. CDR3 amino acids: CASKERRGRSLTDTQYF. DNA for the CDR3: TGTGCCAGCAAAGAACGTCGCGGGAGGTCCTTAACAGATACGCAGTATTTT.

This clonotype occurred many times. The chain couples TRBV27 to TRBJ2-5; 9 nucleotides agree with TRBD2. Trimming cost V 5 bases and J 5 bases; bases outside gene matches: 3. Germline CDR1 is MNHEY and CDR2 is SMNVEV (reference sequence). The CDR3 has 13 amino acids. The CDR3 nucleotides read TGTGCCAGCAGTCTGACTAGCGGTGAGACCCAGTACTTC. It specifies CASSLTSGETQYF.

This clonotype showed up many times. The chain links TRBV7-3 to TRBJ2-5, with 10 bases matching TRBD1. The CDR3 loop spans 14 amino acids. Germline assignment: CDR1 SGHTA and CDR2 FQGTGA. V lost 3 bases to trimming and J lost 5 bases; unmatched junction nucleotides: 3. This chain's CDR3 is CASSLTGGAETQYF. In DNA, the CDR3 is TGTGCCAGCAGCTTGACAGGGGGCGCTGAGACCCAGTACTTC.

The rearrangement uses TRBV20-1 and TRBJ2-1; 8 bases map to TRBD2. Germline assignment: CDR1 DFQATT and CDR2 SNEGSKA (reference sequence). Losses at the gene ends were 0 bases for V and 8 bases for J; bases not matched to a gene: 18. This CDR3 has 18 residues. CDR3 DNA: TGCAGTGCTAGAGAGACGGGACTAGAGCAAGGTCCCGGGCATGAGCAGTTCTTC. This sequence encodes CSARETGLEQGPGHEQFF.